What follows are 11 T cell receptor beta chains derived from one specimen sequenced in a study of blood T cell repertoires in COVID-19. Clones were read by immunoSEQ multiplex PCR, and TCRdb kept only the in-frame ones, dropping some. Of 40,000 to 50,000 clones in the sample, 81% were seen once. The source material was peripheral blood. The receptors were gathered from a middle-aged man with active or convalescent COVID-19.

The chain carries TRBV7-3 and TRBJ2-2; 11 bases agree with TRBD2. Germline V gives CDR1 SGHTA, CDR2 FQGTGA. Trimming removed 4 bases from V and 6 bases from J; junction bases left unmatched: 4. The length of the CDR3 is 15 residues. CDR3 DNA sequence: TGTGCCAGCAGCTCCCGGACTAGCGGGTCCGGGGAGCTGTTTTTT. Protein sequence: CASSSRTSGSGELFF.

This clone was counted between two and nine times. The rearrangement uses TRBV19 and TRBJ1-1; D ambiguous. The V gene lost 6 bases and the J gene lost 7 bases, with 9 bases spanning the gap. This CDR3 contains 11 residues. Germline V gives CDR1 LNHDA, CDR2 SQIVND (reference sequence). The chain's CDR3 is CASRGRIEAFF. DNA of the CDR3: TGTGCCAGTAGGGGGAGGATTGAAGCTTTCTTT. Full variable domain (outside the CDR3, taken from reference TRBV19 and TRBJ1-1): DGGITQSPKYLFRKEGQNVTLSCEQNLNHDAMYWYRQDPGQGLRLIYYSQIVNDFQKGDIAEGYSVSREKKESFPLTVTSAQKNPTAFYLCASRGRIEAFFGQGTRLTVV.

The chain links TRBV19 to TRBJ2-7; weak D call: TRBD2 (7 bases). The germline V gene has CDR1 LNHDA and CDR2 SQIVND (reference sequence). V lost 5 bases to trimming and J lost 6 bases, with 17 bases between them. The CDR3 spans 14 residues. The CDR3 nucleotides read TGTGCCAGTAGTCGGGGGGCTGAGTACGGCGAGCAGTACTTC. As protein: CASSRGAEYGEQYF.

The chain joins TRBV18 to TRBJ2-3, with a tentative D call TRBD1 (6 bases). This CDR3 is built from 13 residues. Germline V gives CDR1 KGHSH, CDR2 LQKENI. The V end was cut by 3 bases, the J end by 4 bases, with 8 bases between. The CDR3 region is CASSPGGPDTQYF. The DNA of the CDR3 is TGTGCCAGCTCACCTGGGGGCCCAGATACGCAGTATTTT.

This clone has just one count. This rearrangement joins TRBV4-1 to TRBJ2-7, with D possibly being TRBD1 (7 bases). The V end was cut by 0 bases, the J end by 6 bases, with 12 bases between. The CDR3 contains 14 residues. Germline assignment: CDR1 MGHRA and CDR2 YSYEKL. The CDR3 spells CASSQEEGAGEQYF. CDR3 DNA: TGCGCCAGCAGCCAAGAGGAGGGGGCGGGCGAGCAGTACTTC.

The gene calls are TRBV28 and TRBJ2-5, with 7 nucleotides matching TRBD1. The CDR3 consists of 15 residues. The germline CDR1 and CDR2 sequences are MDHEN and SYDVKM. The ends lost 6 bases at V and 2 bases at J; junction bases unmatched: 9. CDR3 sequence reads: CASSILDRSQETQYF. The CDR3 DNA follows: TGTGCCAGCAGCATCCTGGACAGGTCGCAAGAGACCCAGTACTTC.

V usage is TRBV3-1 (or the pseudogene TRBV3-2) and J usage is TRBJ2-5; 8 positions match TRBD1. V was pared by 1 base and J by 5 bases, with 18 bases of the junction left unmatched. The CDR3 length is 19 residues. Germline V lookup: CDR1 LGHDT, CDR2 YNNKEL (reference sequence). The CDR3 coding sequence is TGTGCCAGCAGCCAAGCTTTGGACCGGACAGGGACACCTTGGGAGACCCAGTACTTC. It codes for CASSQALDRTGTPWETQYF.

The chain links TRBV4-1 to TRBJ2-7, with D perhaps TRBD2 (6 bases). This CDR3 is 13 amino acids long. V lost 3 bases, J lost 4 bases, and 10 bases lay in between. Germline V gene sequence: CDR1 MGHRA, CDR2 YSYEKL. The CDR3 loop reads CASSHKEGYEQYF. The CDR3, as DNA: TGCGCCAGCAGCCACAAGGAGGGTTACGAGCAGTACTTC.

V is TRBV27 and J is TRBJ2-1; 9 bases match TRBD2. CDR3 length equals 15 residues. Germline lookup yields CDR1 MNHEY and CDR2 SMNVEV (reference sequence). The V gene end was trimmed by 3 bases and the J gene end by 4 bases; junction bases not matched to a gene: 4. In DNA form, the CDR3 reads TGTGCCAGCAGTTTGATGGCGGGGGGGTACAATGAGCAGTTCTTC. Translated: CASSLMAGGYNEQFF.

The rearrangement uses TRBV5-1 and TRBJ2-5; 7 bases are shared with TRBD1. Germline CDR1 reads SGHRS; CDR2 reads YFSETQ. The CDR3 is made up of 15 amino acids. Losses at the gene ends were 2 bases for V and 6 bases for J; bases not matched to a gene: 10. The CDR3 loop reads CASSFSLDRDKTQYF. CDR3 bases: TGCGCCAGCAGCTTTTCCCTAGACAGGGATAAGACCCAGTACTTC. Looking up the rest from reference TRBV5-1 and TRBJ2-5 gives the full variable domain: KAGVTQTPRYLIKTRGQQVTLSCSPISGHRSVSWYQQTPGQGLQFLFEYFSETQRNKGNFPGRFSGRQFSNSRSEMNVSTLELGDSALYLCASSFSLDRDKTQYFGPGTRLLVL.

This clone was picked up a small number of times. The chain couples TRBV5-1 to TRBJ2-7; 10 nucleotides align to TRBD2. The CDR3 length is 14 residues. Germline lookup yields CDR1 SGHRS and CDR2 YFSETQ. Trimming at V came to 5 bases and at J to 4 bases, leaving 6 bases not matched to a gene. The CDR3: CASRPTSGLYEQYF. The CDR3 DNA follows: TGCGCCAGCAGACCGACTAGCGGGCTTTACGAGCAGTACTTC.